Listed below are T cell receptor beta chains from one sample, sequenced in a study of CD8+ T cells in alopecia areata. The table came from immunoSEQ multiplex PCR; TCRdb's copy has only in-frame clones and leaves some out. Among under 130,000 clones, around 86% were seen once, and the ten largest hold 11%. This specimen consisted of CD8+ T cells sorted from blood, obtained around week 31, from a patient treated with tofacitinib. The receptors stem from a human donor with alopecia areata. CDR3s include the opening cysteine and the closing phenylalanine or tryptophan. Fields, in order: V gene, clone size, D gene, J gene, CDR3 protein, CDR3 DNA. A D gene is named only where the DNA matches it firmly. A row's size may be missing; if present it is once, few, many or a size class.

>TRBV29-1|NA|NA|TRBJ1-1
CSVGRDNTEAFF
TGCAGCGTTGGTCGGGACAACACTGAAGCTTTCTTT
>TRBV29-1|NA|TRBD1|TRBJ2-7
CSVVEGDRAAEQYF
TGCAGCGTTGTGGAAGGGGACAGGGCCGCCGAGCAGTACTTC
>TRBV15|NA|NA|TRBJ2-7
CATSSSESYEQYF
TGTGCCACCAGCAGCAGTGAGAGCTACGAGCAGTACTTC
>TRBV7-3|NA|TRBD1|TRBJ2-3
CASSPEAGGLDTQYF
TGTGCCAGCAGCCCAGAGGCAGGGGGCCTGGATACGCAGTATTTT
>TRBV12-5|NA|NA|TRBJ1-2
CASGYGAPGHYGYTF
TGTGCTAGTGGTTACGGGGCCCCCGGGCATTATGGCTACACCTTC
>TRBV5-1|NA|NA|TRBJ2-1
CASSLAYGPLSYNEQFF
TGCGCCAGCAGCTTGGCCTATGGGCCCCTCTCCTACAATGAGCAGTTCTTC
>TRBV29-1|NA|NA|TRBJ2-3
CSVDFSDEATQYF
TGCAGCGTTGATTTTAGTGACGAGGCTACGCAGTATTTT
>TRBV7-2|NA|TRBD1|TRBJ2-1
CASSQGQGMLGEQFF
TGTGCCAGCAGTCAAGGACAGGGGATGCTAGGTGAGCAGTTCTTC
>TRBV30|NA|NA|TRBJ2-7
CAWSVQSGYSYEQYF
TGTGCCTGGAGTGTACAGTCAGGATACTCCTACGAGCAGTACTTC
>TRBV27|NA|NA|TRBJ2-7
CASSLSSGVGYEQYF
TGTGCCAGCAGTTTATCATCCGGGGTCGGCTACGAGCAGTACTTC
>TRBV28|NA|TRBD1|TRBJ1-5
CASSTGTVSNQPQHF
TGTGCCAGCAGTACCGGGACAGTTAGCAATCAGCCCCAGCATTTT
>TRBV5-4|NA|TRBD1|TRBJ2-7
CASSSAGQGLSYEQYF
TGTGCCAGCAGCTCGGCGGGACAGGGCCTCTCCTACGAGCAGTACTTC
>TRBV13|NA|NA|TRBJ2-7
CASGSASYEQYF
TGTGCCAGCGGCTCAGCTTCCTACGAGCAGTACTTC
>TRBV13|NA|NA|TRBJ1-1
CASSSSPGLGEAFF
TGTGCCAGCAGCTCCTCCCCGGGACTAGGAGAAGCTTTCTTT
>TRBV5-1|NA|TRBD1|TRBJ2-7
CASSSGQGAHEQYF
TGCGCCAGCAGCTCGGGACAGGGGGCCCACGAGCAGTACTTC
>TRBV11-2|NA|TRBD2|TRBJ2-7
CASSSGGLAVLSSYEQYF
TGTGCCAGCAGCTCTGGGGGACTAGCGGTTCTCAGCTCCTACGAGCAGTACTTC
>TRBV4-1|NA|TRBD2|TRBJ2-3
CASSQEPPAGGTDTQYF
TGCGCCAGCAGCCAAGAACCCCCAGCGGGAGGCACAGATACGCAGTATTTT
>TRBV4-2|NA|TRBD2|TRBJ2-7
CASSQEAGLAGDEQYF
TGTGCCAGCAGCCAAGAAGCGGGACTAGCGGGAGACGAGCAGTACTTC
>TRBV5-6|NA|NA|TRBJ2-7
CASSWGDSYEQYF
TGTGCCAGCAGCTGGGGGGACTCCTACGAGCAGTACTTC
>TRBV9|NA|TRBD2|TRBJ2-1
CASSVRGLAENEQFF
TGTGCCAGCAGCGTAAGGGGACTAGCGGAAAATGAGCAGTTCTTC
>TRBV2|NA|NA|TRBJ2-2
CASRDRNTGELFF
TGTGCCAGCAGGGACCGGAACACCGGGGAGCTGTTTTTT
>TRBV15|NA|NA|TRBJ1-2
CATSRGIGGYGYTF
TGTGCCACCAGCAGAGGCATTGGGGGATATGGCTACACCTTC
>TRBV7-6|NA|TRBD2|TRBJ2-5
CASHSRGLAGADIQETQYF
TGTGCCAGCCACTCCCGGGGACTAGCGGGAGCCGACATTCAAGAGACCCAGTACTTC
>TRBV15|NA|TRBD1|TRBJ1-6
CATSRDRATGVSPLHF
TGTGCCACCAGCAGAGATCGGGCGACAGGGGTTTCACCCCTCCACTTT
>TRBV9|NA|TRBD1|TRBJ1-1
CASSVDGTENTEAFF
TGTGCCAGCAGCGTAGACGGGACAGAGAACACTGAAGCTTTCTTT
>TRBV29-1|NA|TRBD1|TRBJ1-4
CSVGAGTGKEKLFF
TGCAGTGTTGGAGCCGGGACAGGGAAGGAAAAACTGTTTTTT
>TRBV7-2|NA|NA|TRBJ1-1
CASSLRRGPEAFF
TGTGCCAGCAGCTTACGCAGGGGCCCTGAAGCTTTCTTT
>TRBV4-1|NA|TRBD1|TRBJ1-1
CASSQEWTGATEAFF
TGCGCCAGCAGCCAAGAATGGACAGGGGCCACTGAAGCTTTCTTT
>TRBV15|NA|NA|TRBJ1-2
CATSSNWGHLYGYTF
TGTGCCACCAGCAGCAATTGGGGACACTTGTATGGCTACACCTTC
>TRBV7-9|NA|NA|TRBJ2-2
CASRPYTGELFF
TGTGCCAGCAGACCATACACCGGGGAGCTGTTTTTT
>TRBV10-2|NA|TRBD1|TRBJ1-2
CASSLGTVDYGYTF
TGCGCCAGCAGTTTGGGGACAGTAGACTATGGCTACACCTTC
>TRBV29-1|NA|TRBD1|TRBJ2-5
CSVDRRGQDFQETQYF
TGCAGCGTTGACCGGAGGGGACAGGACTTCCAAGAGACCCAGTACTTC
>TRBV7-7|NA|TRBD2|TRBJ2-3
CASSRTSGSADTQYF
TGTGCTAGCAGCCGGACTAGCGGGAGCGCAGATACGCAGTATTTT
>TRBV10-3|NA|NA|TRBJ1-1
CAISEEGSEAFF
TGTGCCATCAGTGAAGAGGGGAGTGAAGCTTTCTTT
>TRBV5-1|NA|TRBD1|TRBJ1-1
CASSTGQGSSTEAFF
TGCGCCAGCAGCACCGGACAGGGGTCAAGCACTGAAGCTTTCTTT
>TRBV4-1|NA|TRBD1|TRBJ1-3
CASSPGFRDRGQKGNTIYF
TGCGCCAGCAGCCCCGGTTTCCGGGACAGGGGGCAGAAAGGAAACACCATATATTTT
>TRBV14|NA|TRBD2|TRBJ2-1
CASSLGAAGGRNEQFF
TGTGCCAGCAGCCTTGGGGCAGCGGGGGGTCGGAATGAGCAGTTCTTC
>TRBV29-1|once|NA|TRBJ1-1
CSVVPGSYTEAFF
TGCAGCGTTGTGCCTGGCTCGTACACTGAAGCTTTCTTT
>TRBV6-6|NA|TRBD1|TRBJ2-1
CASSSGQGGYNEQFF
TGTGCCAGCAGTTCAGGACAGGGAGGTTACAATGAGCAGTTCTTC
>TRBV19|NA|TRBD2|TRBJ2-1
CASSIVAGEINEQFF
TGTGCCAGTAGTATAGTAGCGGGGGAGATCAATGAGCAGTTCTTC